The 23 T cell receptor beta chains given below trace back to one sample, sequenced in a study of blood T cell repertoires in COVID-19. Here immunoSEQ multiplex PCR was the method, and the copy in TCRdb shows in-frame clones only, minus some. The repertoire consists of some 100,000 clones, with 80% occurring once and the leading ten covering 4% to 5.5%. The sequencing sample was made of peripheral blood. Receptor source: a human donor in a cohort sampled during active or convalescent COVID-19.

This clone was observed once. The rearrangement links TRBV4-3 to TRBJ1-1, with D tentatively TRBD1 (5 bases). The germline V and J ends were trimmed by 2 bases and 2 bases, with 6 bases remaining between them. Germline values: CDR1 LGHNA, CDR2 YSLEER. The CDR3 is 13 residues long. In nucleotides, the CDR3 is TGCGCCAGCAGCCAAACAGGAAACACTGAAGCTTTCTTT. Translation gives CASSQTGNTEAFF.

The chain is built from TRBV7-9 and TRBJ1-1; 7 bases map to TRBD1. Losses at the gene ends were 4 bases for V and 7 bases for J; bases not matched to a gene: 9. CDR1 is SEHNR and CDR2 is FQNEAQ in the germline V gene (reference sequence). This CDR3 is 14 amino acids long. CDR3 amino acids: CASSSIKGADEAFF. The CDR3 DNA reads TGTGCCAGCAGCTCCATCAAGGGGGCTGATGAAGCTTTCTTT.

The J gene is TRBJ2-5, the V gene TRBV24-1, with D possibly being TRBD2 (6 bases). Germline V gene data show CDR1 as KGHDR and CDR2 as SFDVKD. The CDR3 is 14 amino acids. The germline V and J ends were trimmed by 2 bases and 5 bases, with 11 bases remaining between them. CDR3 sequence: CATSDYTSPETQYF. The CDR3 DNA sequence: TGTGCCACCAGTGATTATACTAGCCCCGAGACCCAGTACTTC.

This clone was counted a single time. Other DNA sequences within the sample encode an identical CDR3. The chain links TRBV6-5 to TRBJ1-2, with D hard to call. Looked up from germline, CDR1 is MNHEY and CDR2 is SVGAGI. This CDR3 contains 12 residues. The germline V and J ends were trimmed by 5 bases and 4 bases, with 8 bases remaining between them. In DNA, the CDR3 is TGTGCCAGCAGTCCCCGAGGCTATGGCTACACCTTC. Translating gives CASSPRGYGYTF.

The CDR3 loop is CASSSTPWGGPTANTGELFF. CDR3 bases: TGCGCCAGCAGCTCGACCCCCTGGGGGGGTCCTACCGCGAACACCGGGGAGCTGTTTTTT. This rearrangement joins TRBV5-1 to TRBJ2-2; TRBD2 matches 7 bases. Germline V CDR1 and CDR2: SGHRS, YFSETQ. CDR3 length: 20 amino acids. Losses at the gene ends were 3 bases for V and 0 bases for J; bases not matched to a gene: 17. Full variable domain (outside the CDR3, taken from reference TRBV5-1 and TRBJ2-2): KAGVTQTPRYLIKTRGQQVTLSCSPISGHRSVSWYQQTPGQGLQFLFEYFSETQRNKGNFPGRFSGRQFSNSRSEMNVSTLELGDSALYLCASSSTPWGGPTANTGELFFGEGSRLTVL.

The rearrangement uses TRBV2 and TRBJ1-2; tentatively, D is TRBD1 (5 bases). This CDR3 comprises 15 residues. Germline V gives CDR1 SNHLY, CDR2 FYNNEI. V shed 3 bases and J shed 0 bases, with 11 bases lying between them. The CDR3 spells CASSDQDTPNYGYTF. CDR3 sequence (DNA): TGTGCCAGCAGTGATCAGGACACTCCTAACTATGGCTACACCTTC.

This clone was detected a few times. The rearrangement links TRBV28 to TRBJ1-2; 7 bases are a match to TRBD1. Germline V gene lookup returns CDR1 MDHEN and CDR2 SYDVKM. The ends lost 6 bases at V and 4 bases at J; junction bases unmatched: 8. This CDR3 comprises 14 residues. In DNA form, the CDR3 reads TGTGCCAGCAGGAGGGGGCAGCCCCCCTATGGCTACACCTTC. Translating gives CASRRGQPPYGYTF.

This chain connects TRBV18 to TRBJ2-5, with D perhaps matching TRBD1 (6 bases). Deletions cut 2 bases from V and 7 bases from J, with 14 bases between. The CDR3 has 14 amino acids. CDR1 KGHSH and CDR2 LQKENI come from the germline V gene. CDR3 nucleotides: TGTGCCAGCTCACCATCACAGGGTTCGGTGACCCAGTACTTC. Its translation is CASSPSQGSVTQYF.

About this clone: Other nucleotide sequences from this sample produce the same CDR3. The J gene is TRBJ1-1, the V gene TRBV12-3 or TRBV12-4, with D perhaps matching TRBD1 (5 bases). The CDR3 runs to 13 residues. With 3 bases removed from V and 1 base from J, the gap between germline ends came to 6 bases. Written as DNA, the CDR3 is TGTGCCAGCAGTTTTACAGGGAACACTGAAGCTTTCTTT. Translation gives CASSFTGNTEAFF.

Only a few counts were recorded for this clone. V gene TRBV11-2 combines with J gene TRBJ1-1; D is possibly TRBD1 (5 bases). This CDR3 contains 13 residues. Germline V CDR1 and CDR2: SGHAT, FQNNGV. V lost 3 bases and J lost 5, with 10 bases in between. CDR3 sequence (DNA): TGTGCCAGCAGCTTGGGGGGTTGGACTGAAGCTTTCTTT. Amino acids: CASSLGGWTEAFF.

This chain's CDR3 is CASSQDVGTPNTEAFF. CDR3 nucleotide sequence: TGCGCCAGCAGCCAAGACGTTGGGACACCTAACACTGAAGCTTTCTTT. The chain has TRBV4-1 and TRBJ1-1, with D possibly being TRBD1 (6 bases). This CDR3 contains 16 residues. CDR1 MGHRA and CDR2 YSYEKL come from the germline V gene. Trimming took off 0 bases at V and 2 bases at J, with 13 bases between the two ends.

The chain recombines TRBV28 with TRBJ2-3; D might be TRBD1 (5 bases). The V and J ends lost 5 bases and 4 bases respectively, with 10 bases between them. This CDR3 has 13 residues. CDR1 and CDR2 (germline): MDHEN, SYDVKM. CDR3 in amino acids: CASSLRQPDTQYF. The CDR3 nucleotides are TGTGCCAGCAGTCTGAGACAGCCAGATACGCAGTATTTT.

This clone came up a few times. The chain employs TRBV5-6 and TRBJ2-1, with D uncertain. This CDR3 region has 13 residues. CDR1 and CDR2 (germline): SGHDT, YYEEEE. V dropped 3 bases and J dropped 6 bases, with 10 bases sitting between them. The CDR3 DNA sequence: TGTGCCAGCAGCTCCGTTAATATCAATGAGCAGTTCTTC. Its protein product is CASSSVNINEQFF. Together with reference TRBV5-6 and TRBJ2-1, the CDR3 gives the full variable domain: DAGVTQSPTHLIKTRGQQVTLRCSPKSGHDTVSWYQQALGQGPQFIFQYYEEEERQRGNFPDRFSGHQFPNYSSELNVNALLLGDSALYLCASSSVNINEQFFGPGTRLTVL.

On this clone: Distinct nucleotide sequences in the sample also encode this CDR3. The chain couples TRBV6-5 to TRBJ1-5; D uncertain. The germline V and J ends were trimmed by 0 bases and 4 bases, with 4 bases remaining between them. The CDR3 is 13 residues long. CDR1 is MNHEY, CDR2 SVGAGI, per germline. This chain's CDR3 is CASSYSSNQPQHF. Written as DNA, the CDR3 is TGTGCCAGCAGTTACTCGAGTAATCAGCCCCAGCATTTT.

The CDR3 DNA sequence: TGCGCCAGCAGTGACAGCTACGAGCAGTACTTC. It codes for CASSDSYEQYF. The rearrangement joins TRBV10-1 to TRBJ2-7; D is ambiguous. Per the germline V gene, CDR1 is WNHNN and CDR2 is SYGVQD (reference sequence). The CDR3 loop spans 11 amino acids. The V gene lost 3 bases and the J gene lost 3 bases, with 3 bases spanning the gap.

This clone was detected only a few times. The chain links TRBV14 to TRBJ2-3; TRBD2 agrees at 8 bases. Germline V gene lookup returns CDR1 SGHDN and CDR2 FVKESK. The CDR3 loop spans 16 amino acids. V dropped 0 bases and J dropped 0; count of bases not matched to a gene: 2. In nucleotides, the CDR3 is TGTGCCAGCAGCCAAGATTTAGCGGGGAGCACAGATACGCAGTATTTT. Protein: CASSQDLAGSTDTQYF.

The rearrangement joins TRBV9 to TRBJ2-2; the match to TRBD2 covers 10 bases. This CDR3 is 17 amino acids long. V shed 2 bases, J shed 3 bases, and the junction held 7 bases outside the gene matches. Germline values: CDR1 SGDLS, CDR2 YYNGEE. CDR3 nucleotide sequence: TGTGCCAGCAGCGTGATCCTAGCGGGGGCAGACACCGGGGAGCTGTTTTTT. Encoded protein: CASSVILAGADTGELFF.

J is TRBJ2-1 and V is TRBV28; D is perhaps TRBD1 (5 bases). V gave up 3 bases and J gave up 8 bases, with 17 bases separating them. The CDR3 extends over 15 amino acids. Germline CDR1 reads MDHEN; CDR2 reads SYDVKM. This CDR3 is CASSFLWGEKDEQFF. The CDR3 coding sequence is TGTGCCAGCAGTTTTCTGTGGGGCGAAAAGGATGAGCAGTTCTTC. Full variable domain (missing parts from reference TRBV28 and TRBJ2-1): DVKVTQSSRYLVKRTGEKVFLECVQDMDHENMFWYRQDPGLGLRLIYFSYDVKMKEKGDIPEGYSVSREKKERFSLILESASTNQTSMYLCASSFLWGEKDEQFFGPGTRLTVL.

V and J are TRBV5-8 and TRBJ2-7; D call uncertain. The CDR3 runs to 11 residues. Germline V gives CDR1 SGHTS, CDR2 YDEGEE. Deletions cut 0 bases from V and 4 bases from J, with 2 bases between. CDR3 amino acids: CASSLVYEQYF. As DNA, the CDR3 is TGTGCCAGCAGCTTGGTATACGAGCAGTACTTC.

The chain employs TRBV7-9 and TRBJ1-1; perhaps TRBD1 as D (5 bases). This CDR3 is built from 13 residues. Looked up from germline, CDR1 is SEHNR and CDR2 is FQNEAQ (reference sequence). Trimming pared 2 bases from V and 1 base from J, leaving 5 bases between. The CDR3 DNA sequence: TGTGCCAGCAGCTTACAGGGGAACACTGAAGCTTTCTTT. It is translated as CASSLQGNTEAFF.

The chain links TRBV7-9 to TRBJ1-2; 7 bases match TRBD1. V trimming: 1 base; J trimming: 4 bases; junction bases outside the gene matches: 15. Germline loops: CDR1 SEHNR, CDR2 FQNEAQ (reference sequence). CDR3 length equals 18 residues. Here the CDR3 reads CASSLGGTDSSSSYGYTF. The CDR3 DNA follows: TGTGCCAGCAGCTTAGGGGGGACAGATTCGTCCAGTAGCTATGGCTACACCTTC.

The chain couples TRBV15 to TRBJ2-1, with a weak D call TRBD2 (6 bases). The V and J ends lost 1 base and 5 bases respectively, with 21 bases between them. Germline V gives CDR1 LNHNV, CDR2 YYDKDF (reference sequence). The length of the CDR3 is 18 residues. CDR3 loop: CATSRGPPGPRGDNEQFF. CDR3 in DNA: TGTGCCACCAGCAGAGGCCCCCCGGGGCCGCGGGGAGACAATGAGCAGTTCTTC.

The chain links TRBV20-1 to TRBJ2-7, with D uncertain. Germline CDR1 DFQATT, CDR2 SNEGSKA (reference sequence). The CDR3 has 11 amino acids. Trimming stripped 5 bases from V and 4 bases from J, with 9 bases between. CDR3 amino acids: CSAELQYEQYF. In nucleotides, the CDR3 is TGCAGTGCTGAACTCCAATACGAGCAGTACTTC.